Sequencing of this TCR beta chain was carried out in a study of blood T cell repertoires in COVID-19. Across the study: Sites across the United States, Italy and Spain contributed samples from acute and convalescent COVID-19. PBMCs, B-cell-depleted T cells, or T cells provided the cDNA or gDNA that made up the material.

This clone appeared a single time. Assay used: immunoSEQ multiplex PCR; TCRdb lists only in-frame clones, some missing. Of about 110,000 clones in the sample, 85% to 90% were seen once. This CDR3 spans 15 amino acids. The V and J ends lost 5 bases and 6 bases respectively, with 16 bases between them. From germline, CDR1 is SGHAT and CDR2 FQNNGV. The origin of this receptor is a human donor in a cohort sampled during active COVID-19. The material sequenced was peripheral blood. The chain links TRBV11-2 to TRBJ1-4; TRBD1 is a possible D gene (6 bases). CDR3 sequence reads: CASSQQGGNYEKLFF. DNA for the CDR3: TGTGCCAGCAGCCAACAGGGAGGGAACTATGAAAAACTGTTTTTT.